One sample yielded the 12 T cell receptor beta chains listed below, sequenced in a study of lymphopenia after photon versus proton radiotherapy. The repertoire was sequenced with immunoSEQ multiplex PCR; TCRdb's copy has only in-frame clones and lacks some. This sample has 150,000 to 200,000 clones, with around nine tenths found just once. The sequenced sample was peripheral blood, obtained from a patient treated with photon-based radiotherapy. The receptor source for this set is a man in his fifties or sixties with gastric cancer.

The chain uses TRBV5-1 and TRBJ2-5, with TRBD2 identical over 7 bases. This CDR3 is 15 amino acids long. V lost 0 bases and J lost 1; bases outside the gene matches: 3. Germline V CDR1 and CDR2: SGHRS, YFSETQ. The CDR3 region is CASSLEGGSQETQYF. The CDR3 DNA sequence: TGCGCCAGCAGCTTGGAGGGCGGGAGCCAAGAGACCCAGTACTTC. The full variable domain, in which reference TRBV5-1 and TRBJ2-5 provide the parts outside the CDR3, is KAGVTQTPRYLIKTRGQQVTLSCSPISGHRSVSWYQQTPGQGLQFLFEYFSETQRNKGNFPGRFSGRQFSNSRSEMNVSTLELGDSALYLCASSLEGGSQETQYFGPGTRLLVL.

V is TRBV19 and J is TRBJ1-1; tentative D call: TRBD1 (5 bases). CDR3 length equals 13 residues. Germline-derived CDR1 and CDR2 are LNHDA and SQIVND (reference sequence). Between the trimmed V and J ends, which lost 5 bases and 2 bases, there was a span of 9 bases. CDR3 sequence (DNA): TGTGCCAGTAGTTGGGGGTACAACACTGAAGCTTTCTTT. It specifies CASSWGYNTEAFF. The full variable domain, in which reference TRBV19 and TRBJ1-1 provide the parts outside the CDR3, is DGGITQSPKYLFRKEGQNVTLSCEQNLNHDAMYWYRQDPGQGLRLIYYSQIVNDFQKGDIAEGYSVSREKKESFPLTVTSAQKNPTAFYLCASSWGYNTEAFFGQGTRLTVV.

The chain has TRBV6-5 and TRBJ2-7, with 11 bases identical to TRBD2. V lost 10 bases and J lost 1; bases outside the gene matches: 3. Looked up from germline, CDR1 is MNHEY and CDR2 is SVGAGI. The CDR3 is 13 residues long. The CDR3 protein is CATLAGESYEQYF. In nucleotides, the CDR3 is TGTGCCACACTAGCGGGAGAGTCCTACGAGCAGTACTTC.

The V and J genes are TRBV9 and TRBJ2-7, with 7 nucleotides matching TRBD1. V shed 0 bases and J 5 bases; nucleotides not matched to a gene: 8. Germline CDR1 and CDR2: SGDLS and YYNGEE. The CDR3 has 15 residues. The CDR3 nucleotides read TGTGCCAGCAGCGTAGGACAGGGACATTACCACGAGCAGTACTTC. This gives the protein CASSVGQGHYHEQYF.

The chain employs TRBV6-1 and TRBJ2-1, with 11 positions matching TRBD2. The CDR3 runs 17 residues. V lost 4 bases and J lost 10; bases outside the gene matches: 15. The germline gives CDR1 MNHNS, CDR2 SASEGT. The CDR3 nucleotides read TGTGCCAGCAGTGCGACGGGACTAGCGGCCTCCTTCGGGGAGCAGTTCTTC. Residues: CASSATGLAASFGEQFF.

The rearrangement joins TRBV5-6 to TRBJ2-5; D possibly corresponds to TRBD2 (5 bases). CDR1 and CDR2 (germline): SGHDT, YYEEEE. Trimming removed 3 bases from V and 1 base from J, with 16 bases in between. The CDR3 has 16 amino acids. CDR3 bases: TGTGCCAGCAGCTCCCTTGGGAGAGCGGCCCAAGAGACCCAGTACTTC. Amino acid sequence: CASSSLGRAAQETQYF.

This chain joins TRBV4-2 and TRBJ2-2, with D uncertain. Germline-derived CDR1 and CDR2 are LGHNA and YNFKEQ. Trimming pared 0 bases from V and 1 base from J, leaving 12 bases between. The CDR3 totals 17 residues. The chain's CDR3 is CASSQDSQALNTGELFF. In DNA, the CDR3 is TGTGCCAGCAGCCAAGATTCCCAGGCGTTGAACACCGGGGAGCTGTTTTTT.

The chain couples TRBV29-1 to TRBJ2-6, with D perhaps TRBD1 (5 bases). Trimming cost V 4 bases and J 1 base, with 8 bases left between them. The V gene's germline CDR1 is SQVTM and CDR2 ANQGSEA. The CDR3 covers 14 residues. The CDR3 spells CSVGKGSGANVLTF. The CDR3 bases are TGCAGCGTTGGTAAGGGGTCTGGGGCCAACGTCCTGACTTTC.

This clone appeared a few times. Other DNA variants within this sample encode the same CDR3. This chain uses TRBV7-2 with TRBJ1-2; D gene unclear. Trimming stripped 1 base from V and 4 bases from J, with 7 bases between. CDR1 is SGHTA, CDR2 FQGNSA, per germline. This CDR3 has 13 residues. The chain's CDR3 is CASSLGQSYGYTF. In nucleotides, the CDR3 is TGTGCCAGCAGCTTAGGCCAGAGCTATGGCTACACCTTC.

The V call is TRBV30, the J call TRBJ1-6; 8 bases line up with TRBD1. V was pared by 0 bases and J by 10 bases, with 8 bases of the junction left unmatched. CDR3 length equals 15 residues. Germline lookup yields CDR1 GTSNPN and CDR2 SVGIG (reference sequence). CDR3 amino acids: CAWSVRTGKGSPLHF. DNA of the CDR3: TGTGCCTGGAGTGTACGGACAGGGAAGGGGTCACCCCTCCACTTT.

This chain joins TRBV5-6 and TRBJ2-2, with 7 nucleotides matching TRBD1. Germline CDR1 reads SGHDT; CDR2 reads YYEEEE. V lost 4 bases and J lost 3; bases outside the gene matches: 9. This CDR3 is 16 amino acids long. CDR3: CASSAQRGLDTGELFF. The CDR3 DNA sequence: TGTGCCAGCAGCGCCCAGAGGGGGCTAGACACCGGGGAGCTGTTTTTT.

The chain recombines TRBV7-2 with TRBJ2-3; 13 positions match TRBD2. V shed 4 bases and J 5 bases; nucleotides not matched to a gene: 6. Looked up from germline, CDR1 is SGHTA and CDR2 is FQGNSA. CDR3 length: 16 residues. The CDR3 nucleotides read TGTGCCAGCAGCTCCCGACTAGCGGGAGGAAAAGATACGCAGTATTTT. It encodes CASSSRLAGGKDTQYF.